What follows are 24 T cell receptor beta chains derived from one specimen sequenced in a study of T-cell reconstitution after alpha-beta-depleted transplantation in children. Preparation of the TCRbeta library involved a method that used unique molecular identifiers. Each CDR3 protein gets one entry after TCRdb re-called the PCR reads with MiXCR. The profile shows 150,000 to 250,000 distinct CDR3 sequences, about 6% of them singletons. The sequencing here drew on PBMCs, taken before TCRalphabeta/CD19-depleted stem cell transplant. The receptors shown here come from a girl under three years old with combined immunodeficiency, due to receive a stem cell transplant.

A few counts support this clonotype. The chain combines TRBV7-2 with TRBJ2-1; D not certain. The CDR3 has 12 amino acids. Germline CDR1 reads SGHTA; CDR2 reads FQGNSA. V was pared by 0 bases and J by 8 bases, with 5 bases between. CDR3 nucleotides: TGTGCCAGCAGCTTAGCGGTATATGAGCAGTTCTTC. Protein product: CASSLAVYEQFF. The full variable domain, in which reference TRBV7-2 and TRBJ2-1 provide the parts outside the CDR3, is GAGVSQSPSNKVTEKGKDVELRCDPISGHTALYWYRQSLGQGLEFLIYFQGNSAPDKSGLPSDRFSAERTGGSVSTLTIQRTQQEDSAVYLCASSLAVYEQFFGPGTRLTVL.

This chain uses TRBV7-9 with TRBJ2-1, with 7 bases identical to TRBD2. CDR3 length: 15 residues. V lost 5 bases and J lost 4; bases outside the gene matches: 8. Germline V lookup: CDR1 SEHNR, CDR2 FQNEAQ (reference sequence). CDR3 coding DNA: TGTGCCAGCAGCACTCGTGGGAGGGATTACAATGAGCAGTTCTTC. It is translated as CASSTRGRDYNEQFF.

This clonotype was observed many times. The chain uses TRBV28 and TRBJ1-2, with TRBD1 identical over 8 bases. The CDR3 is 16 amino acids. V lost 3 bases to trimming and J lost 1 base; unmatched junction nucleotides: 7. Germline V gene sequence: CDR1 MDHEN, CDR2 SYDVKM. CDR3 nucleotides: TGTGCCAGCAGTTTCGGGACAGGAGTATTTAACTATGGCTACACCTTC. Its translation is CASSFGTGVFNYGYTF.

In this sample, this clonotype turned up many times. This rearrangement joins TRBV28 to TRBJ2-5, with 8 nucleotides matching TRBD1. V gave up 5 bases and J gave up 5 bases; unmatched junction bases: 10. The CDR3 contains 15 residues. Germline lookup yields CDR1 MDHEN and CDR2 SYDVKM. The CDR3 DNA sequence: TGTGCCAGCAGTCCCGGGGACAGGATAAGTGAGACCCAGTACTTC. Protein product: CASSPGDRISETQYF.

This clonotype was observed at least ten times. The V and J genes are TRBV4-1 and TRBJ2-7; unclear D gene. Per germline, CDR1 MGHRA and CDR2 YSYEKL. CDR3 length equals 13 residues. V gave up 2 bases and J gave up 2 bases, with 7 bases separating them. CDR3 DNA sequence: TGCGCCAGCAGCCAAACCGAAACCTACGAGCAGTACTTC. Encoded protein: CASSQTETYEQYF.

This clonotype was seen many times. The V gene is TRBV5-1, the J gene TRBJ2-5; 11 bases agree with TRBD2. The trim removed 4 bases at V and 3 bases at J, leaving 5 bases unmatched. The CDR3 length is 15 residues. Germline loops: CDR1 SGHRS, CDR2 YFSETQ. CDR3 loop: CASSPWGLAEETQYF. CDR3 coding DNA: TGCGCCAGCAGCCCGTGGGGACTAGCGGAAGAGACCCAGTACTTC.

As regards this clonotype: It may be a read error: a sequence one base away is much more abundant. The chain recombines TRBV27 with TRBJ1-1, with TRBD1 matching 7 bases. This CDR3 contains 12 residues. Germline V lookup: CDR1 MNHEY, CDR2 SMNVEV (reference sequence). In nucleotides, the CDR3 is TGTGCCAGCAGTTTGGGGGCGCCGGGACAGATATTT. Translated, it gives CASSLGAPGQIF.

This clonotype was detected a few times. The J gene is TRBJ2-5, the V gene TRBV6-5, with D possibly being TRBD2 (6 bases). CDR1 is MNHEY, CDR2 SVGAGI, per germline. The CDR3 length is 14 residues. The V end lost 0 bases, the J end lost 5 bases, and 10 bases lay between the germline ends. CDR3 protein: CASSYSGGAETQYF. CDR3 DNA sequence: TGTGCCAGCAGTTACTCTGGCGGGGCCGAGACCCAGTACTTC.

This clonotype was seen many times. The genes are TRBV10-3 and TRBJ2-2; perhaps TRBD2 as D (6 bases). V was shortened by 1 base and J by 2 bases, with 17 bases between the two germline ends. Germline CDR1 ENHRY, CDR2 SYGVKD. The CDR3 covers 18 residues. As DNA, the CDR3 is TGTGCCATCAGTGAGTGGCCTGCGGGGAATGTTAACACCGGGGAGCTGTTTTTT. Translating gives CAISEWPAGNVNTGELFF.

In this sample, this clonotype turned up a few times. This rearrangement joins TRBV6-1 to TRBJ2-1; D gene unclear. The V end was cut by 8 bases, the J end by 1 base, with 9 bases between. This CDR3 has 13 amino acids. The germline V gene has CDR1 MNHNS and CDR2 SASEGT. CDR3: CASQSSSYNEQFF. The DNA for the CDR3 is TGTGCCAGCCAATCCAGTTCCTACAATGAGCAGTTCTTC.

This clonotype was found many times. This sequence joins TRBV28 and TRBJ2-7; D remains unclear. V dropped 3 bases and J dropped 7 bases, with 13 bases sitting between them. This CDR3 is 13 amino acids long. Germline-derived CDR1 and CDR2 are MDHEN and SYDVKM. Here the CDR3 reads CASSLVTTGEQYF. The CDR3 DNA sequence: TGTGCCAGCAGTTTGGTCACCACCGGGGAGCAGTACTTC.

At least ten counts were recorded for this clonotype. This rearrangement joins TRBV12-3 or TRBV12-4 to TRBJ1-1; D is undetermined. Trimming pared 5 bases from V and 7 bases from J, leaving 20 bases between. The CDR3 totals 15 residues. In DNA, the CDR3 is TGTGCCAGCAGTCCCGTGGGCTGGGGTAAGGGTGAAGCTTTCTTT. It encodes CASSPVGWGKGEAFF.

This clonotype appeared many times. The rearrangement links TRBV7-9 to TRBJ2-1, with D unclear. Trimming removed 5 bases from V and 9 bases from J, with 20 bases in between. Germline V gives CDR1 SEHNR, CDR2 FQNEAQ (reference sequence). There are 15 residues in the CDR3. Here the CDR3 reads CASSPPMTWYGEQFF. CDR3 DNA sequence: TGTGCCAGCAGCCCCCCAATGACTTGGTATGGTGAGCAGTTCTTC.

This clonotype appeared many times. The chain combines TRBV6-5 with TRBJ2-1; 7 nucleotides align to TRBD2. The germline V gene has CDR1 MNHEY and CDR2 SVGAGI. The CDR3 totals 17 residues. Losses at the gene ends were 0 bases for V and 5 bases for J; bases not matched to a gene: 10. CDR3 residues: CASSYSGREEENNEQFF. CDR3 DNA: TGTGCCAGCAGTTACTCTGGACGGGAGGAAGAGAACAATGAGCAGTTCTTC.

Many counts were recorded for this clonotype. This chain uses TRBV4-3 with TRBJ2-7; possible D gene TRBD1, 5 bases. There are 14 residues in the CDR3. Trimming removed 1 base from V and 3 bases from J, with 10 bases in between. The germline CDR1 and CDR2 sequences are LGHNA and YSLEER. The CDR3 protein is CASSQGQGHYEQYF. The DNA of the CDR3 is TGCGCCAGCAGCCAAGGGCAGGGCCACTACGAGCAGTACTTC.

Of note for this clonotype: An end of the junction differs from the germline gene, which may be a read error. This sequence joins TRBV20-1 and TRBJ2-1, with a possible D match to TRBD1 (6 bases). This CDR3 contains 17 residues. Germline assignment: CDR1 DFQATT and CDR2 SNEGSKA (reference sequence). The CDR3 loop reads CCARETSTGVLGNEQFF. The CDR3 nucleotides read TGCTGTGCTAGAGAGACCTCGACAGGCGTCCTTGGCAATGAGCAGTTCTTC.

This clonotype was observed a few times. The chain employs TRBV27 and TRBJ1-5; D unclear. Trimming shortened V by 4 bases and J by 4 bases, and 11 bases separated the two germline ends. Germline V lookup: CDR1 MNHEY, CDR2 SMNVEV (reference sequence). CDR3 length: 14 residues. Written as DNA, the CDR3 is TGTGCCAGCAGTTCCCTCGGTATTAATCAGCCCCAGCATTTT. Amino acid sequence: CASSSLGINQPQHF.

The sample holds many counts of this clonotype. V is TRBV15 and J is TRBJ2-3; D is perhaps TRBD2 (7 bases). CDR1 and CDR2 from the germline V gene are LNHNV and YYDKDF (reference sequence). The ends were cut back, 11 bases at V and 1 base at J, with 16 bases in the middle. The CDR3 has 14 amino acids. The DNA for the CDR3 is TGTGCCGCTTGGGGGGGGGCAGGCACAGATACGCAGTATTTT. Translated, it gives CAAWGGAGTDTQYF. The complete variable domain, with remaining parts taken from reference TRBV15 and TRBJ2-3, reads DAMVIQNPRYQVTQFGKPVTLSCSQTLNHNVMYWYQQKSSQAPKLLFHYYDKDFNNEADTPDNFQSRRPNTSFCFLDIRSPGLGDTAMYLCAAWGGAGTDTQYFGPGTRLTVL.

Ten or more counts support this clonotype. This chain connects TRBV10-3 to TRBJ2-2, with D perhaps matching TRBD1 or TRBD2 (5 bases each). The CDR3 length is 14 residues. Germline lookup yields CDR1 ENHRY and CDR2 SYGVKD. With 10 bases removed from V and 4 bases from J, the gap between germline ends came to 16 bases. The CDR3 DNA sequence: TGTGCCACTTTCCGGGACCCTGGCACCGGGGAGCTGTTTTTT. Translated: CATFRDPGTGELFF.

This clonotype has at least ten counts. The genes are TRBV4-3 and TRBJ1-5; TRBD1 matches 7 bases. Germline V gives CDR1 LGHNA, CDR2 YSLEER. The CDR3 length is 15 residues. V was clipped by 0 bases and J by 6 bases; unmatched bases: 5. CDR3 sequence (DNA): TGCGCCAGCAGCCAAGATACAGGGGTGGGTCAGCCCCAGCATTTT. Translated, it gives CASSQDTGVGQPQHF.

Many counts were recorded for this clonotype. The J gene is TRBJ1-2, the V gene TRBV12-3 or TRBV12-4, with D uncertain. The V end was cut by 3 bases, the J end by 3 bases, with 20 bases between. The CDR3 runs 17 residues. The CDR3 coding sequence is TGTGCCAGCAGTTTTACCCCCAGAGTACGATGGGACTATGGCTACACCTTC. Translation gives CASSFTPRVRWDYGYTF.

Many counts were recorded for this clonotype. The chain couples TRBV12-3 or TRBV12-4 to TRBJ1-1; weak D call: TRBD1 (5 bases). This CDR3 region has 14 residues. V was cut by 5 bases and J by 0 bases, with 10 bases left in between. Written as DNA, the CDR3 is TGTGCCAGCAGTGACAGAGTAGTGAACACTGAAGCTTTCTTT. This encodes CASSDRVVNTEAFF.

There are many counts of this clonotype. The genes are TRBV18 and TRBJ1-1, with a possible D match to TRBD1 (5 bases). Germline CDR1 KGHSH, CDR2 LQKENI. The CDR3 is 21 amino acids. Trimming shortened V by 1 base and J by 3 bases, and 30 bases separated the two germline ends. The CDR3: CASSPRGFRVISNPQHTEAFF. Here the CDR3 DNA reads TGTGCCAGCTCACCACGGGGGTTCCGAGTTATATCTAATCCACAGCACACTGAAGCTTTCTTT. Variable domain in full (rest from reference TRBV18 and TRBJ1-1): NAGVMQNPRHLVRRRGQEARLRCSPMKGHSHVYWYRQLPEEGLKFMVYLQKENIIDESGMPKERFSAEFPKEGPSILRIQQVVRGDSAAYFCASSPRGFRVISNPQHTEAFFGQGTRLTVV.

This clonotype showed up many times. The chain carries TRBV29-1 and TRBJ2-7; 8 bases are shared with TRBD2. The length of the CDR3 is 15 residues. Germline CDR1 is SQVTM and CDR2 is ANQGSEA. With 2 bases clipped from V and 3 bases from J, the junction kept 9 bases outside the gene matches. CDR3 in DNA: TGCAGCGTTGAACTGTCGGGGGGGCCGGACTACGAGCAGTACTTC. It codes for CSVELSGGPDYEQYF.